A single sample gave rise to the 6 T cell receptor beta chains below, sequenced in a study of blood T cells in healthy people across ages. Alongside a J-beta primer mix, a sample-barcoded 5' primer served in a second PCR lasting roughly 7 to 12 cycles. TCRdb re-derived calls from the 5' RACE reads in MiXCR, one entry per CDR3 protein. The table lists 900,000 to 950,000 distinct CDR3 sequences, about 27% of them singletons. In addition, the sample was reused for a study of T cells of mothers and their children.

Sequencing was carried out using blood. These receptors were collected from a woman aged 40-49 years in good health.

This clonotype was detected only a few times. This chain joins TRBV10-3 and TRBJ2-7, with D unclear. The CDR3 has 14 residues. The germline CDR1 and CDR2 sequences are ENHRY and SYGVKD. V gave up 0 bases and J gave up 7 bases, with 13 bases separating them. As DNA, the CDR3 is TGTGCCATCAGTGAGTCCCCACGGTACAATGAGCAGTACTTC. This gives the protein CAISESPRYNEQYF.

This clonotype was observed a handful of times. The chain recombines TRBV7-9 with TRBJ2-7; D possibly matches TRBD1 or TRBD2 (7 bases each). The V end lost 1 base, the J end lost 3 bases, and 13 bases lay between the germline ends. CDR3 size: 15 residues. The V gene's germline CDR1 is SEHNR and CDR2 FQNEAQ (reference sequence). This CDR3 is CASSLVQGRDYEQYF. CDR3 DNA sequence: TGTGCCAGCAGCTTAGTACAGGGGAGGGACTACGAGCAGTACTTC.

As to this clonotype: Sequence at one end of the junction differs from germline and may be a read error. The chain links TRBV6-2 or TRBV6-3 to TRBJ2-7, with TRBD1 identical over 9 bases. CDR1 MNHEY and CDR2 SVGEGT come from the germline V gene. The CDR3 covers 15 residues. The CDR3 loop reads CGSRGFGTGTYEQYF. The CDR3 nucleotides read TGTGGCAGCAGGGGATTCGGGACAGGGACCTACGAGCAGTACTTC.

In DNA, the CDR3 is TGCGCCAGCAGCCAGGGGCGTTGCGAGACCCAGTACTTC. Translation: CASSQGRCETQYF. The chain joins TRBV4-3 to TRBJ2-5; D possibly corresponds to TRBD1 (5 bases). The CDR3 sequence is 13 residues long. Germline V lookup: CDR1 LGHNA, CDR2 YSLEER. The V gene lost 3 bases and the J gene lost 5 bases, with 10 bases spanning the gap.

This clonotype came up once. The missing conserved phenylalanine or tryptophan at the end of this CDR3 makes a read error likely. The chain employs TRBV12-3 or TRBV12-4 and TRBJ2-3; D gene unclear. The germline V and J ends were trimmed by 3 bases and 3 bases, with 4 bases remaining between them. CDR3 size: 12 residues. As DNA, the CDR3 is TGTGCCAGCAGTTTTCTTACAGATACGCAGTATTCC. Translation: CASSFLTDTQYS.

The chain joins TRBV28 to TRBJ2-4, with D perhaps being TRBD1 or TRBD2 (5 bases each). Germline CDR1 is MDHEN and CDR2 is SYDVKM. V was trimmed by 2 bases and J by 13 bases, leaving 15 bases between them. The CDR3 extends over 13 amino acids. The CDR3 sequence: CASSLRQGRRQYF. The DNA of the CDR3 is TGTGCCAGCAGTTTACGGCAGGGACGGCGGCAGTACTTC.